Listed here are 17 T cell receptor beta chains from one sample, sequenced in a study of yellow fever vaccine responses in identical twins. TCRdb reprocessed the RT-PCR reads via MiXCR and lists one record per CDR3 protein. The data hold roughly 6,900 distinct CDR3 sequences, with around 84% observed a single time. Material: T cells from blood (PBMCs), unsorted or a sorted subset (not recorded which), obtained before or after yellow fever vaccination (not recorded which). Receptors were obtained from a woman younger than 35 who received the yellow fever vaccine.

This chain links TRBV13 with TRBJ1-2; D unresolved. This CDR3 comprises 14 residues. Looked up from germline, CDR1 is PRHDT and CDR2 is FYEKMQ (reference sequence). V gave up 3 bases and J gave up 2 bases, with 10 bases separating them. The CDR3 nucleotides read TGTGCCAGCAGCTTGGCAGGCCCCAACTATGGCTACACCTTC. This sequence encodes CASSLAGPNYGYTF.

The gene calls are TRBV11-1 and TRBJ2-3, with D hard to call. The CDR3 runs to 14 residues. CDR1 SGHAT and CDR2 FQDESV come from the germline V gene (reference sequence). The V end lost 3 bases, the J end lost 7 bases, and 14 bases lay between the germline ends. The CDR3 bases are TGTGCCAGCAGCTTGGGTAGCAGTGGGAATACGCAGTATTTT. This translates into CASSLGSSGNTQYF.

The chain combines TRBV19 with TRBJ2-1; D unclear. CDR3 length equals 13 residues. V was trimmed by 2 bases and J by 6 bases, leaving 8 bases between them. The germline CDR1 and CDR2 sequences are LNHDA and SQIVND (reference sequence). The CDR3 loop reads CASSIRQTNEQFF. The CDR3 bases are TGTGCCAGTAGTATAAGGCAGACCAATGAGCAGTTCTTC. The whole variable domain, filled in from reference TRBV19 and TRBJ2-1, reads DGGITQSPKYLFRKEGQNVTLSCEQNLNHDAMYWYRQDPGQGLRLIYYSQIVNDFQKGDIAEGYSVSREKKESFPLTVTSAQKNPTAFYLCASSIRQTNEQFFGPGTRLTVL.

This clonotype was detected once. The chain recombines TRBV11-2 with TRBJ2-7; TRBD2 agrees at 8 bases. Germline V gives CDR1 SGHAT, CDR2 FQNNGV. This CDR3 is built from 17 residues. V lost 3 bases and J lost 2; bases outside the gene matches: 12. CDR3 coding DNA: TGTGCCAGCAGCTTGATCCCTTCCACTAGCGGAGCCTACGAGCAGTACTTC. Amino acid sequence: CASSLIPSTSGAYEQYF. The variable domain in full, with the rest retrieved from reference TRBV11-2 and TRBJ2-7, is EAGVAQSPRYKIIEKRQSVAFWCNPISGHATLYWYQQILGQGPKLLIQFQNNGVVDDSQLPKDRFSAERLKGVDSTLKIQPAKLEDSAVYLCASSLIPSTSGAYEQYFGPGTRLTVT.

The table lists this clonotype with a count of one. This chain connects TRBV11-3 to TRBJ2-5; D unclear. Per the germline V gene, CDR1 is SGHNT and CDR2 is YENEEA. Between the trimmed V and J ends, which lost 2 bases and 1 base, there was a span of 14 bases. The CDR3 runs 16 residues. The CDR3 nucleotides read TGTGCCAGCAGCTTATTGGTCTCGCTTGTCCAAGAGACCCAGTACTTC. Amino acid sequence: CASSLLVSLVQETQYF. The full variable domain, rest sourced from reference TRBV11-3 and TRBJ2-5, is EAGVVQSPRYKIIEKKQPVAFWCNPISGHNTLYWYLQNLGQGPELLIRYENEEAVDDSQLPKDRFSAERLKGVDSTLKIQPAELGDSAVYLCASSLLVSLVQETQYFGPGTRLLVL.

The chain joins TRBV6-1 to TRBJ2-7, with 7 bases that match TRBD2. Germline V CDR1 and CDR2: MNHNS, SASEGT. V was clipped by 5 bases and J by 3 bases; unmatched bases: 10. There are 15 residues in the CDR3. In DNA form, the CDR3 reads TGTGCCAGCAGTCCATATCCGGGAGGTGGCTACGAGCAGTACTTC. Translating it yields CASSPYPGGGYEQYF.

The V gene is TRBV9, the J gene TRBJ2-1; TRBD2 matches at 9 bases. From germline, CDR1 is SGDLS and CDR2 YYNGEE. This CDR3 has 16 residues. V trimming: 4 bases; J trimming: 6 bases; junction bases outside the gene matches: 11. The CDR3 protein is CASSPWGLAQRNEQFF. In DNA, the CDR3 is TGTGCCAGCAGCCCCTGGGGACTAGCCCAGCGCAATGAGCAGTTCTTC.

This clonotype was recorded once. The J gene is TRBJ2-7, the V gene TRBV5-1; D is uncertain. The V gene's germline CDR1 is SGHRS and CDR2 YFSETQ. The V end was cut by 3 bases, the J end by 4 bases, with 11 bases between. The CDR3 totals 13 residues. CDR3 protein: CASSWAPYYEQYF. The CDR3, as DNA: TGCGCCAGCAGCTGGGCCCCGTATTACGAGCAGTACTTC.

The CDR3 bases are TGTGCCATCAGTGTCTTAAGACCAAGCCCCGAGCCGAACTACGAGCAGTACTTC. This sequence encodes CAISVLRPSPEPNYEQYF. The chain is built from TRBV10-3 and TRBJ2-7, with unresolved D. The CDR3 has 18 residues. With 4 bases removed from V and 3 bases from J, the gap between germline ends came to 25 bases. The germline V gene encodes CDR1 ENHRY and CDR2 SYGVKD.

The chain is built from TRBV4-3 and TRBJ1-1; D not certain. The V and J ends lost 1 base and 5 bases respectively, with 11 bases between them. CDR1 and CDR2 (germline): LGHNA, YSLEER. CDR3 length: 14 residues. Here the CDR3 DNA reads TGCGCCAGCAGCCAAGTATCCCCTCAGACTGAAGCTTTCTTT. The encoded protein is CASSQVSPQTEAFF.

The DNA for the CDR3 is TGCGCCAGCAGCTTCGGGGGTTACGAGCAGTACTTC. Its protein is CASSFGGYEQYF. The chain joins TRBV5-1 to TRBJ2-7; a weak D match, TRBD2 (6 bases). Trimming took off 2 bases at V and 4 bases at J, with 7 bases between the two ends. Germline V gives CDR1 SGHRS, CDR2 YFSETQ. This CDR3 has 12 amino acids. Filled out from reference TRBV5-1 and TRBJ2-7, the complete variable domain reads KAGVTQTPRYLIKTRGQQVTLSCSPISGHRSVSWYQQTPGQGLQFLFEYFSETQRNKGNFPGRFSGRQFSNSRSEMNVSTLELGDSALYLCASSFGGYEQYFGPGTRLTVT.

This clonotype was observed once. V is TRBV2 and J is TRBJ2-1, with TRBD2 identical over 13 bases. Losses at the gene ends were 3 bases for V and 9 bases for J; bases not matched to a gene: 5. Germline CDR1 is SNHLY and CDR2 is FYNNEI. This CDR3 has 15 amino acids. Here the CDR3 DNA reads TGTGCCAGCAGTGATGAGAGACTAGCGGGAGGTGAGCAGTTCTTC. Protein: CASSDERLAGGEQFF.

The chain links TRBV29-1 to TRBJ2-2, with no clear D. This CDR3 is 12 amino acids long. CDR1 is SQVTM, CDR2 ANQGSEA, per germline. Trimming cost V 4 bases and J 7 bases, with 10 bases left between them. The CDR3 sequence is CSVGTVDGELFF. Written as DNA, the CDR3 is TGCAGCGTTGGGACGGTAGACGGGGAGCTGTTTTTT.

This sequence joins TRBV28 and TRBJ2-7, with TRBD1 as a possible D gene (5 bases). Trimming stripped 5 bases from V and 3 bases from J, with 8 bases between. Germline V gene lookup returns CDR1 MDHEN and CDR2 SYDVKM. There are 12 residues in the CDR3. As DNA, the CDR3 is TGTGCCAGCAGTGACAGAGGCTACGAGCAGTACTTC. Protein: CASSDRGYEQYF.

The chain links TRBV28 to TRBJ2-5; 7 bases are a match to TRBD1. V gave up 2 bases and J gave up 5 bases; unmatched junction bases: 5. This CDR3 is 14 amino acids long. In germline, CDR1 is MDHEN, CDR2 SYDVKM. CDR3 sequence: CASSLDRVLETQYF. CDR3 DNA sequence: TGTGCCAGCAGTTTAGACAGGGTTCTGGAGACCCAGTACTTC.

The gene calls are TRBV11-1 and TRBJ1-1, with D possibly being TRBD1 (6 bases). V lost 5 bases and J 6 bases, leaving 19 bases between the germline ends. The germline CDR1 and CDR2 sequences are SGHAT and FQDESV (reference sequence). The CDR3 length is 15 residues. CDR3 in DNA: TGTGCCAGCAGCATCCCAGGGACGGGGGCCTCTGAAGCTTTCTTT. Translation: CASSIPGTGASEAFF.

This chain uses TRBV7-3 with TRBJ2-5; 8 bases align to TRBD2. Germline trimming cut 0 bases from V and 3 bases from J; bases unmatched to any gene: 3. From germline, CDR1 is SGHTA and CDR2 FQGTGA. This CDR3 spans 15 amino acids. CDR3 loop: CASSLTSGSKETQYF. In DNA, the CDR3 is TGTGCCAGCAGCTTAACCAGCGGGAGTAAAGAGACCCAGTACTTC.